A single sample gave rise to the 24 T cell receptor beta chains below, sequenced in a study of T cell responses to AZD1222 COVID-19 vaccine. The protocol was immunoSEQ multiplex PCR, while the TCRdb copy is restricted to in-frame clones and leaves out a portion. The sample includes 100,000 or so clones, 87% of them seen just once. Sample: peripheral blood, taken on day 0 of AZD1222 vaccination. All receptors derive from an adult in good health.

The table lists this clone with a few counts. The chain links TRBV10-3 to TRBJ1-5; TRBD1 matches 9 bases. CDR1 ENHRY and CDR2 SYGVKD come from the germline V gene. The CDR3 sequence is 16 residues long. The J segment lost 4 bases and the V segment lost 7 bases, leaving 11 bases of the junction unmatched. CDR3 sequence (DNA): TGTGCCATCACGGGTGGAGGGACAGGGAAAAATCAGCCCCAGCATTTT. Encoded protein: CAITGGGTGKNQPQHF.

V is TRBV5-5 and J is TRBJ2-6; D uncertain. The CDR3 covers 13 residues. CDR1 and CDR2 (germline): SGHKS, YYEKEE (reference sequence). V lost 0 bases, J lost 4 bases, and 2 bases lay in between. CDR3 sequence: CASSLAGANVLTF. DNA of the CDR3: TGTGCCAGCAGCTTGGCCGGGGCCAACGTCCTGACTTTC.

Worth noting for this clone: Other DNA sequences of this sample code for an identical CDR3. This sequence joins TRBV6-5 and TRBJ1-2, with 10 bases identical to TRBD1. This CDR3 is 12 amino acids long. CDR1 is MNHEY and CDR2 is SVGAGI in the germline V gene. V lost 6 bases and J lost 8; bases outside the gene matches: 3. CDR3 amino acids: CASRRTGGGYTF. For the CDR3, the DNA is TGTGCCAGCAGGAGGACAGGGGGAGGCTACACCTTC.

The V call is TRBV5-5, the J call TRBJ1-4; 8 bases match TRBD1. Trimming took 0 bases from V and 6 from J; bases not matched to a gene: 1. The CDR3 is 14 residues long. Per germline, CDR1 SGHKS and CDR2 YYEKEE (reference sequence). CDR3 sequence reads: CASSLAGGDEKLFF. In DNA, the CDR3 is TGTGCCAGCAGCTTGGCAGGGGGCGATGAAAAACTGTTTTTT.

The chain is built from TRBV7-8 and TRBJ2-1; the match to TRBD2 covers 8 bases. The V gene's germline CDR1 is SGHVS and CDR2 FQNEAQ. The CDR3 length is 16 residues. Trimming took 5 bases from V and 9 from J; bases not matched to a gene: 15. The CDR3 coding sequence is TGTGCCAGCAGCCCGCTCGCCGGGAGGGGTAGAAGTGAGCAGTTCTTC. Its protein product is CASSPLAGRGRSEQFF.

The chain employs TRBV6-5 and TRBJ1-4, with D maybe TRBD1 (5 bases). With 8 bases removed from V and 0 bases from J, the gap between germline ends came to 13 bases. The germline CDR1 and CDR2 sequences are MNHEY and SVGAGI. The CDR3 covers 15 residues. The CDR3 DNA is TGTGCCAGCGTCCAGGGTTCCTCAACTAATGAAAAACTGTTTTTT. Translation: CASVQGSSTNEKLFF.

This clone was found once. This chain joins TRBV18 and TRBJ2-7, with 10 nucleotides matching TRBD1. The CDR3 extends over 16 amino acids. Germline values: CDR1 KGHSH, CDR2 LQKENI. Trimming removed 0 bases from V and 6 bases from J; junction bases left unmatched: 8. CDR3 sequence (DNA): TGTGCCAGCTCACCACCGGACAGGGGGGGAGTCTTCGAGCAGTACTTC. This codes for CASSPPDRGGVFEQYF.

DNA for the CDR3: TGTGCCAGCAGCCTCCGGGACGCCAACTATGGCTACACCTTC. It specifies CASSLRDANYGYTF. This chain connects TRBV7-2 to TRBJ1-2; D might be TRBD1 (5 bases). This CDR3 is built from 14 residues. Trimming removed 5 bases at V and 2 bases at J, with 12 bases between. The germline CDR1 and CDR2 sequences are SGHTA and FQGNSA.

The CDR3 here is CASSTWTGAGANVLTF. The CDR3 bases are TGTGCCAGCAGCACTTGGACAGGGGCTGGGGCCAACGTCCTGACTTTC. V gene TRBV11-3 combines with J gene TRBJ2-6; 9 bases are shared with TRBD1. The length of the CDR3 is 16 residues. The V gene's germline CDR1 is SGHNT and CDR2 YENEEA. The trim removed 5 bases at V and 2 bases at J, leaving 4 bases unmatched.

V gene TRBV6-1 combines with J gene TRBJ2-3, with a tentative D call TRBD2 (6 bases). The CDR3 totals 16 residues. V lost 2 bases, J lost 2 bases, and 14 bases lay in between. Germline CDR1 is MNHNS and CDR2 is SASEGT. CDR3: CASSEWTTGSTDTQYF. In nucleotides, the CDR3 is TGTGCCAGCAGTGAATGGACTACCGGTTCCACAGATACGCAGTATTTT.

A remark on this clone: At one end the junction does not follow the germline gene, possibly because of a read error. This chain joins TRBV5-1 and TRBJ2-3; D gene unclear. The CDR3 contains 14 residues. Per the germline V gene, CDR1 is SGHRS and CDR2 is YFSETQ. The CDR3 is CASSRLISTDTQYF. The CDR3 DNA reads as TGTGCCAGCAGCCGATTAATTAGCACAGATACGCAGTATTTT.

The V and J genes are TRBV19 and TRBJ1-2; D perhaps matches TRBD1 (5 bases). CDR1 LNHDA and CDR2 SQIVND come from the germline V gene (reference sequence). Between the trimmed V and J ends, which lost 6 bases and 2 bases, there was a span of 16 bases. The CDR3 has 15 residues. In nucleotides, the CDR3 is TGTGCCAGTAGCCTCCCCGGACGGACAAACTATGGCTACACCTTC. It yields the protein CASSLPGRTNYGYTF.

The J gene is TRBJ2-5, the V gene TRBV11-2, with TRBD2 matching 12 bases. Germline assignment: CDR1 SGHAT and CDR2 FQNNGV. The CDR3 extends over 16 amino acids. After removal of 6 bases from V and 4 bases from J, the junction contained 9 bases not matched to a gene. The CDR3 DNA reads as TGTGCCAGCAGGCGATGGGCTAGCGGGAGGGGAGAGACCCAGTACTTC. Residues: CASRRWASGRGETQYF.

The chain employs TRBV19 and TRBJ1-2; a possible D gene is TRBD1 (6 bases). This CDR3 contains 12 residues. With 7 bases removed from V and 5 bases from J, the gap between germline ends came to 11 bases. Germline CDR1 reads LNHDA; CDR2 reads SQIVND (reference sequence). The CDR3 nucleotides read TGTGCCAGTACCCCGGACAGATATGGCTACACCTTC. Protein product: CASTPDRYGYTF.

This chain links TRBV24-1 with TRBJ2-5, with 8 bases fitting TRBD2. The germline CDR1 and CDR2 sequences are KGHDR and SFDVKD. The junction had 4 bases not matched to a gene; V was cut back by 0 bases and J by 2 bases. This CDR3 has 16 amino acids. CDR3 sequence reads: CATSDLTGGHQETQYF. CDR3 DNA sequence: TGTGCCACCAGTGATTTGACGGGGGGGCATCAAGAGACCCAGTACTTC.

This chain uses TRBV6-5 with TRBJ1-5; no definite D call. The V and J ends lost 4 bases and 0 bases respectively, with 4 bases between them. CDR3 length: 13 amino acids. Germline V gene lookup returns CDR1 MNHEY and CDR2 SVGAGI. The CDR3 region has the DNA TGTGCCAGCAGTTCGGATAGCAATCAGCCCCAGCATTTT. It is translated as CASSSDSNQPQHF.

The J gene is TRBJ1-5, the V gene TRBV6-2 or TRBV6-3, with 8 bases identical to TRBD1. V shed 2 bases, J shed 6 bases, and the junction held 9 bases outside the gene matches. The germline gives CDR1 MNHEY, CDR2 SVGEGT. The CDR3 runs to 16 residues. CDR3 in amino acids: CASSYRTGSRGQPQHF. The DNA for the CDR3 is TGTGCCAGCAGTTACCGGACAGGGAGCAGGGGTCAGCCCCAGCATTTT.

This clone was counted once. This chain uses TRBV6-5 with TRBJ2-1; D is perhaps TRBD1 (6 bases). CDR1 is MNHEY, CDR2 SVGAGI, per germline. The V gene lost 2 bases and the J gene lost 5 bases, with 13 bases spanning the gap. The CDR3 is 15 residues long. Here the CDR3 reads CASSYRLGQHNEQFF. The CDR3 DNA is TGTGCCAGCAGTTACCGACTTGGACAGCACAATGAGCAGTTCTTC.

The chain carries TRBV3-1 (or the pseudogene TRBV3-2) and TRBJ1-6; 8 bases map to TRBD1. V dropped 6 bases and J dropped 10; count of bases not matched to a gene: 8. This CDR3 spans 14 amino acids. The germline V gene has CDR1 LGHDT and CDR2 YNNKEL (reference sequence). The CDR3 protein is CASRDRGPQSPLHF. The CDR3, as DNA: TGTGCCAGCAGAGACAGGGGCCCCCAATCACCCCTCCACTTT.

This chain joins TRBV9 and TRBJ2-3; either TRBD1 or TRBD2 may supply D (6 bases each). The CDR3 has 16 residues. Trimming left V 2 bases short and J 5 bases short, with 18 bases between. CDR1 SGDLS and CDR2 YYNGEE come from the germline V gene. This CDR3 reads CASSVSGRRGGDTQYF. DNA for the CDR3: TGTGCCAGCAGCGTTTCAGGTCGCAGGGGAGGAGATACGCAGTATTTT.

The rearrangement uses TRBV6-5 and TRBJ2-7; 8 nucleotides line up with TRBD1. This CDR3 has 15 residues. Germline CDR1 reads MNHEY; CDR2 reads SVGAGI. After removal of 6 bases from V and 1 base from J, the junction contained 8 bases not matched to a gene. The CDR3 DNA reads as TGTGCCAGCAGGAGGACGGGACAGGCTTCCTACGAGCAGTACTTC. Translation gives CASRRTGQASYEQYF.

V is TRBV11-2 and J is TRBJ2-2; D is undetermined. The CDR3 spans 13 residues. CDR1 and CDR2 from the germline V gene are SGHAT and FQNNGV. Trimming removed 1 base from V and 7 bases from J, with 7 bases in between. This CDR3 reads CASSLGGIGELFF. The CDR3 DNA is TGTGCCAGCAGCTTAGGCGGAATCGGGGAGCTGTTTTTT.

This chain uses TRBV7-6 with TRBJ1-6; TRBD1 aligns across 8 bases. Trimming cost V 4 bases and J 10 bases; bases outside gene matches: 9. This CDR3 comprises 15 residues. Per germline, CDR1 SGHVS and CDR2 FNYEAQ. CDR3: CASSWGQEVGSPLHF. The CDR3 bases are TGTGCCAGCAGCTGGGGACAGGAAGTAGGGTCACCCCTCCACTTT.

The chain employs TRBV18 and TRBJ1-2; maybe TRBD1 (6 bases). Trimming left V 2 bases short and J 4 bases short, with 11 bases between. The CDR3 loop spans 14 amino acids. CDR1 and CDR2 from the germline V gene are KGHSH and LQKENI. This chain's CDR3 is CASSPDGQPYGYTF. The DNA of the CDR3 is TGTGCCAGCTCACCAGATGGACAGCCCTATGGCTACACCTTC.